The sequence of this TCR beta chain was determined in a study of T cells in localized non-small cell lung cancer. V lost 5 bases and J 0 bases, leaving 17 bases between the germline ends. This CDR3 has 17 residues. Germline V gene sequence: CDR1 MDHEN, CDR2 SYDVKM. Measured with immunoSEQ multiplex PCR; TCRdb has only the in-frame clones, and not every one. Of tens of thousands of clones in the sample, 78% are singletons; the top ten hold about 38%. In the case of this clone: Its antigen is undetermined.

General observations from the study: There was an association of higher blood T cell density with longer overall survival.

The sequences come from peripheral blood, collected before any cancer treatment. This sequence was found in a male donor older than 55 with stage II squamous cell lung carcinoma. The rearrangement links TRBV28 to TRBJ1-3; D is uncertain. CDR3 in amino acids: CASSPRGQPFSGNTIYF. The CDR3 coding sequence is TGTGCCAGCAGTCCAAGAGGTCAGCCCTTCTCTGGAAACACCATATATTTT.